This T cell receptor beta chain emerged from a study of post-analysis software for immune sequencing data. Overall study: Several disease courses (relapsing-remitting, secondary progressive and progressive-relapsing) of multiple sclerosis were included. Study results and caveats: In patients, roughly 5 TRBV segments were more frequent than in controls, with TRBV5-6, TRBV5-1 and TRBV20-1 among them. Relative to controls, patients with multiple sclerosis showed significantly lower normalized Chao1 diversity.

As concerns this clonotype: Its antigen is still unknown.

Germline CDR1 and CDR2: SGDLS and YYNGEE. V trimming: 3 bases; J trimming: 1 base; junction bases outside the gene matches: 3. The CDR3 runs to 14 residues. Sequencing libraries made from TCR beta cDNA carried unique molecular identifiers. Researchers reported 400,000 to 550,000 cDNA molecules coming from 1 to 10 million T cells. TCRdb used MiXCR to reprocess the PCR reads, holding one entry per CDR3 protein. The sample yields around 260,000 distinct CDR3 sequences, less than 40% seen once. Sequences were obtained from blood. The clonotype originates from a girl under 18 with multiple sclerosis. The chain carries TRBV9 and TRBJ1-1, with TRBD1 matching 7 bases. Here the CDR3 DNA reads TGTGCCAGCAGCGCTGGGGACAGGAACACTGAAGCTTTCTTT. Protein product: CASSAGDRNTEAFF.